What follows are 17 T cell receptor beta chains derived from one specimen sequenced in a study of metastatic and nonmetastatic thyroid tumors. No treatment of any kind had been given to any patient before thyroid surgery. TCRdb re-called clones via MiXCR from the PCR reads. This repertoire shows several thousand clones, approximately 25% found once; its top ten account for about 15%. Sequenced material: adjacent normal tissue. These receptors were taken from a female donor with papillary thyroid cancer or a benign thyroid nodule (not recorded which). Some clones in this sample may be carry-over from other donors' samples.

J is TRBJ2-7 and V is TRBV20-1, with D tentatively TRBD2 (6 bases). V was clipped by 6 bases and J by 3 bases, with 15 bases between them. CDR1 is DFQATT, CDR2 SNEGSKA, per germline (reference sequence). The CDR3 is made up of 13 amino acids. The CDR3 DNA sequence: TGCAGTGCCGGGGGTCCTGAGGGCTACGAGCAGTACTTC. This codes for CSAGGPEGYEQYF.

This clone was observed a handful of times. An end of the junction does not agree with germline; a read error may underlie this. This chain connects TRBV6-1 to TRBJ2-1; TRBD1 matches 7 bases. This CDR3 has 14 amino acids. CDR1 and CDR2 (germline): MNHNS, SASEGT. The CDR3 nucleotides read TGTGCCAGCACTGAAACAGGGGAAAGACGTGAGCAGTTCTTC. Residues: CASTETGERREQFF.

The gene calls are TRBV20-1 and TRBJ1-2, with TRBD1 matching 8 bases. The V gene end was trimmed by 0 bases and the J gene end by 6 bases; junction bases not matched to a gene: 6. From germline, CDR1 is DFQATT and CDR2 SNEGSKA (reference sequence). The CDR3 consists of 14 residues. CDR3 region: CSARETGGGDGYTF. CDR3 coding DNA: TGCAGTGCTAGAGAAACAGGGGGAGGGGATGGCTACACCTTC.

This clone is large by share. V and J are TRBV4-1 and TRBJ2-1; 8 bases agree with TRBD2. The length of the CDR3 is 12 residues. After removal of 0 bases from V and 12 bases from J, the junction contained 1 base not matched to a gene. In germline, CDR1 is MGHRA, CDR2 YSYEKL. The CDR3 loop is CASSQDREGQFF. CDR3 bases: TGCGCCAGCAGCCAAGATCGGGAGGGGCAGTTCTTC.

This clone qualifies as medium-sized. This rearrangement joins TRBV2 to TRBJ2-2, with unresolved D. Trimming stripped 9 bases from V and 7 bases from J, with 15 bases between. CDR1 and CDR2 from the germline V gene are SNHLY and FYNNEI. This CDR3 contains 13 residues. The CDR3 here is CASCGLGDGELFF. DNA of the CDR3: TGTGCCAGTTGCGGCCTTGGGGACGGGGAGCTGTTTTTT.

This clone occurred a few times. V and J are TRBV5-6 and TRBJ2-7; 9 bases map to TRBD1. Per the germline V gene, CDR1 is SGHDT and CDR2 is YYEEEE. With 1 base clipped from V and 0 bases from J, the junction kept 5 bases outside the gene matches. This CDR3 has 16 amino acids. CDR3 coding DNA: TGTGCCAGCAGCTTGTGGGACAGGGATTCCTCCTACGAGCAGTACTTC. Its translation: CASSLWDRDSSYEQYF.

V usage is TRBV20-1 and J usage is TRBJ1-2; perhaps TRBD1 as D (5 bases). Germline-derived CDR1 and CDR2 are DFQATT and SNEGSKA (reference sequence). This CDR3 is 13 amino acids long. Trimming removed 1 base from V and 8 bases from J, with 14 bases in between. Written as DNA, the CDR3 is TGCAGTGCTAGAGTGGGGGGGTTGAAGGGCTACACCTTC. Protein product: CSARVGGLKGYTF.

The chain combines TRBV6-1 with TRBJ2-3; D is unresolved. CDR1 MNHNS and CDR2 SASEGT come from the germline V gene. The V and J ends lost 4 bases and 3 bases respectively, with 11 bases between them. This CDR3 has 14 residues. The CDR3 nucleotides read TGTGCCAGCAGTGTGCAGGCGGATACAGATACGCAGTATTTT. Its translation: CASSVQADTDTQYF.

The chain uses TRBV18 and TRBJ1-1; 9 bases are shared with TRBD1. The CDR3 runs 18 residues. The V gene's germline CDR1 is KGHSH and CDR2 LQKENI. Trimming took 2 bases from V and 4 from J; bases not matched to a gene: 14. The DNA for the CDR3 is TGTGCCAGCTCACCAGAGGGACAGGGATTAGGGAGGAGCACTGAAGCTTTCTTT. As protein: CASSPEGQGLGRSTEAFF.

This clone is medium-sized. The same CDR3 can be traced to other DNA sequences in this sample. The rearrangement joins TRBV29-1 to TRBJ1-2; possible D gene TRBD1, 5 bases. The CDR3 extends over 13 amino acids. The ends were cut back, 6 bases at V and 4 bases at J, with 15 bases in the middle. Germline values: CDR1 SQVTM, CDR2 ANQGSEA. DNA for the CDR3: TGCAGCGTGGCAACAGGAACCCTCTATGGCTACACCTTC. Its protein is CSVATGTLYGYTF.

This clone was counted between two and nine times. The chain recombines TRBV11-2 with TRBJ2-2; D gene uncertain. The CDR3 contains 16 residues. V was trimmed by 0 bases and J by 1 base, leaving 9 bases between them. In germline, CDR1 is SGHAT, CDR2 FQNNGV. In DNA form, the CDR3 reads TGTGCCAGCAGCTTAGATAGGATTGGGAACACCGGGGAGCTGTTTTTT. Its protein product is CASSLDRIGNTGELFF.

The CDR3: CSAREIGTANQPQHF. The CDR3 DNA sequence: TGCAGTGCTAGAGAGATAGGGACAGCGAATCAGCCCCAGCATTTT. V usage is TRBV20-1 and J usage is TRBJ1-5; 7 bases are shared with TRBD1. J was trimmed by 4 bases and V by 0 bases; bases with no gene match: 6. CDR3 length equals 15 residues. Germline V gene data show CDR1 as DFQATT and CDR2 as SNEGSKA (reference sequence).

This clone is deemed medium-sized. The V call is TRBV12-3 or TRBV12-4, the J call TRBJ1-4, with a weak D call TRBD1 (6 bases). CDR3 length: 16 amino acids. V dropped 6 bases and J dropped 0 bases, with 14 bases sitting between them. Here the CDR3 reads CASSRGQRTTNEKLFF. CDR3 DNA sequence: TGTGCCAGCAGCCGTGGACAGCGGACAACTAATGAAAAACTGTTTTTT.

This clone is labeled as medium-sized. V gene TRBV4-1 combines with J gene TRBJ2-2, with D possibly being TRBD1 (6 bases). Germline lookup yields CDR1 MGHRA and CDR2 YSYEKL. The CDR3 has 13 residues. Trimming removed 1 base from V and 7 bases from J, with 7 bases in between. In DNA, the CDR3 is TGCGCCAGCAGCCAAGCACAGGGCGGGGAGCTGTTTTTT. This codes for CASSQAQGGELFF.

This clone is medium-sized. The chain joins TRBV18 to TRBJ2-7, with D tentatively TRBD1 (5 bases). The CDR3 loop spans 14 amino acids. Trimming cost V 6 bases and J 2 bases, with 14 bases left between them. The germline V gene encodes CDR1 KGHSH and CDR2 LQKENI. The chain's CDR3 is CASSPQGHTYEQYF. The CDR3 DNA reads TGTGCCAGCTCCCCCCAAGGACATACCTACGAGCAGTACTTC.

This clone was recorded many times. The chain combines TRBV7-8 with TRBJ2-4; weak D call: TRBD1 (5 bases). V dropped 1 base and J dropped 6 bases, with 10 bases sitting between them. This CDR3 is 14 amino acids long. Germline V gives CDR1 SGHVS, CDR2 FQNEAQ. This chain's CDR3 is CASSLVQERNIQYF. In DNA, the CDR3 is TGTGCCAGCAGCTTAGTACAGGAGAGAAACATTCAGTACTTC.

This clone was recorded only once. As DNA, the CDR3 is TGTGCCAGCAGCGGCAGTTCGGAGCGGGAGGGTATTAGACCCTACGAGCAGTACTTC. Protein: CASSGSSEREGIRPYEQYF. The rearrangement uses TRBV11-2 and TRBJ2-7; the match to TRBD2 covers 10 bases. Germline values: CDR1 SGHAT, CDR2 FQNNGV. The junction had 18 bases not matched to a gene; V was cut back by 5 bases and J by 2 bases. CDR3 size: 19 residues.